This T cell receptor (beta chain) was sequenced during a study of blood T cells in healthy people across ages. The study's findings and limits: Donor CMV status was unknown, possibly confounding expanded clonotype changes.

Caucasian, healthy and from Russia, the donors were aged between roughly 6 and 100. This CDR3 is 14 amino acids long. The J segment lost 4 bases and the V segment lost 3 bases, leaving 4 bases of the junction unmatched. Germline CDR1 is SGDLS and CDR2 is YYNGEE. The second PCR ran about 6 to 11 cycles with a sample-barcoded 5' primer and J-beta primers. TCRdb passed the 5' RACE reads through MiXCR, listing each CDR3 protein once. The table shows roughly 1,100,000 distinct CDR3 sequences, with approximately 26% occurring only once. To note about this clonotype: The antigen remains undetermined.

This sample also appeared in a second study, on T cells of mothers and their children. That source reports: Overlap ran slightly, non-significantly higher for related than unrelated mother-child pairs.

The receptor was isolated from a girl aged 2 to 10 in good health. V gene TRBV9 combines with J gene TRBJ2-1, with TRBD1 matching over 7 bases. Sequencing was done on a sample of blood. The CDR3 sequence is CASSARGQYNEQFF. For the CDR3, the DNA is TGTGCCAGCAGCGCAAGGGGACAGTACAATGAGCAGTTCTTC.